This T cell receptor beta chain was recorded in a study of CD8+ T cells in alopecia areata. In its sample, this clone was seen once. The target antigen is unknown. Broader study findings: It was lesional scalp, especially alopecia totalis/universalis, that showed higher clonality than normal scalp.

The germline V gene encodes CDR1 MNHEY and CDR2 SVGAGI. Trimming stripped 4 bases from V and 6 bases from J, with 13 bases between. The CDR3 spans 13 residues. Following extraction, RNA underwent reverse transcription to cDNA, which served as the sequencing template. This table comes from immunoSEQ multiplex PCR, and its TCRdb copy is limited to in-frame clones, with some not included. Among about 110,000 clones, approximately 50% were seen once, and the ten largest hold roughly 25%. The source material was NKG2D-low CD8+ T cells sorted from blood. This receptor was identified in a human donor with alopecia areata. The chain links TRBV6-5 to TRBJ2-7, with unresolved D. The CDR3 DNA reads as TGTGCCAGCAGTTCGTCTATATCTCTCGAGCAGTACTTC. This encodes CASSSSISLEQYF.